The clone carrying this T cell receptor (beta chain) was seen at least ten times. An end of the junction differs from the germline gene, which may be a read error. The data were taken from a study of T cell repertoires in cytomegalovirus infection. The CDR3 has 13 amino acids. Germline loops: CDR1 MDHEN, CDR2 SYDVKM. TCRdb processed the reads anew with MiXCR; each CDR3 protein has one entry. The table lists around 280,000 distinct CDR3 sequences, about 8.8% of them singletons. The rearrangement uses TRBV28 and TRBJ2-4; D is tentatively TRBD1 or TRBD2 (5 bases each). This clonotype originated in a human donor in good health (CMV status not recorded). Some clones in this sample may be carry-over from other donors' samples. The specimen was PBMCs. The CDR3, as DNA: TGTGCCAGCACCCCGGGAAACAGGAGATACGAGGACTTC. It yields the protein CASTPGNRRYEDF.